This T cell receptor (beta chain) was recovered during a study of blood T cell repertoires in COVID-19. Participants' own reports of clinical history determined their cohort assignment. The study counted Cohort 3 donors as recovered given two negative PCRs, clearance, or symptom resolution. Only one count was recorded for this clone. This CDR3 is 14 amino acids long. Germline CDR1 MNHEY, CDR2 SVGEGT. V dropped 5 bases and J dropped 5; count of bases not matched to a gene: 3. TCRdb's table, derived via immunoSEQ multiplex PCR, lists solely in-frame clones and lacks some. The sample has about 410,000 clones, roughly 87% seen once; the top ten hold 0.6%.

The rearrangement uses TRBV6-2 or TRBV6-3 and TRBJ1-5; TRBD1 matches 10 bases. This receptor was taken from a man aged 18 to 30 who had recovered from COVID-19. The sequencing input was PBMCs or T cells enriched from blood (not recorded which). The CDR3 bases are TGTGCCAGCAGTCCGGACAGGGGGGATCAGCCCCAGCATTTT. This translates into CASSPDRGDQPQHF.